This T cell receptor beta chain was captured in a study of shared clonotypes between healthy human individuals. Germline V gene lookup returns CDR1 SGDLS and CDR2 YYNGEE. With V trimmed by 3 bases and J by 1 base, 8 bases remained unmatched. There are 17 residues in the CDR3. TCRdb's copy holds only in-frame clones and misses some; the assay was immunoSEQ multiplex PCR. The sample shows more than 1,200,000 clones, about 98.5% of them seen only once. Sequenced sample: naive CD4+ T cells sorted from blood. Subset given: CD45RA+ positively selected. This TCR was sampled from a man aged 25 to 40 in good health. This rearrangement joins TRBV9 to TRBJ2-3, with 10 nucleotides matching TRBD2. In DNA form, the CDR3 reads TGTGCCAGCAGCGCGCTTGCAGGGACTAGCGGCACAGATACGCAGTATTTT. Translation gives CASSALAGTSGTDTQYF.